Below are 9 T cell receptor beta chains sequenced from a single sample in a study of cytomegalovirus exposure and HLA in healthy donors. PCR was performed using 60 Vbeta and 13 Jbeta primers. This table comes from immunoSEQ multiplex PCR, and its TCRdb copy is limited to in-frame clones, with some not included. The sample includes about 150,000 clones, approximately 84% of them seen just once. Input material: PBMCs. Every receptor here comes from a man between 18 and 29 years old in good health and CMV-seronegative.

CDR3 nucleotide sequence: TGTGCCAGCAGTTCCCCGGGTGTCACCCAGTACTTC. It yields the protein CASSSPGVTQYF. This sequence joins TRBV6-5 and TRBJ2-5; no definite D call. Per germline, CDR1 MNHEY and CDR2 SVGAGI. V was trimmed by 4 bases and J by 8 bases, leaving 11 bases between them. The CDR3 contains 12 residues.

The chain employs TRBV4-1 and TRBJ2-5, with TRBD2 matching 9 bases. The J call could be wrong; TRBJ2-7 is a better fit for the DNA end. The V gene's germline CDR1 is MGHRA and CDR2 YSYEKL. This CDR3 region has 15 residues. In nucleotides, the CDR3 is TGCGCCAGCAGCCTTCGACTAGCGGCCACCTACGAGCAGTACTTC. Residues: CASSLRLAATYEQYF.

As concerns this clone: This specimen includes other DNA sequences encoding the same CDR3. The chain's CDR3 is CASSSPRQGGYYEQYF. The CDR3, as DNA: TGTGCCAGCAGTTCCCCCCGACAGGGTGGGTACTACGAGCAGTACTTC. The chain recombines TRBV27 with TRBJ2-7; 7 nucleotides line up with TRBD1. This CDR3 has 16 residues. The trim removed 4 bases at V and 3 bases at J, leaving 12 bases unmatched. The germline V gene has CDR1 MNHEY and CDR2 SMNVEV (reference sequence).

This clone was counted a few times. The chain recombines TRBV27 with TRBJ1-1; D possibly corresponds to TRBD1 (5 bases). This CDR3 region has 14 residues. Trimming shortened V by 1 base and J by 5 bases, and 11 bases separated the two germline ends. Germline V gene sequence: CDR1 MNHEY, CDR2 SMNVEV (reference sequence). This CDR3 reads CASSLLQGGTEAFF. For the CDR3, the DNA is TGTGCCAGCAGTTTATTGCAGGGTGGGACTGAAGCTTTCTTT.

The chain links TRBV27 to TRBJ2-5, with 12 bases aligning to TRBD2. V was pared by 5 bases and J by 5 bases, with 9 bases of the junction left unmatched. This CDR3 has 16 amino acids. CDR1 and CDR2 (germline): MNHEY, SMNVEV (reference sequence). CDR3 sequence (DNA): TGTGCCAGCAGTCCATCACTAGCGGGAGGACTGGAGACCCAGTACTTC. Its protein is CASSPSLAGGLETQYF.

This clone was detected only once. The chain carries TRBV28 and TRBJ1-2; D remains unclear. The CDR3 loop spans 12 amino acids. V was clipped by 3 bases and J by 4 bases, with 6 bases between them. Per the germline V gene, CDR1 is MDHEN and CDR2 is SYDVKM. The CDR3 bases are TGTGCCAGCAGTTTTAATGTCTATGGCTACACCTTC. Residues: CASSFNVYGYTF.

The chain combines TRBV29-1 with TRBJ2-7; TRBD2 might be the D (5 bases). The CDR3 has 13 amino acids. Germline assignment: CDR1 SQVTM and CDR2 ANQGSEA. V was trimmed by 4 bases and J by 3 bases, leaving 13 bases between them. CDR3 loop: CSVGGRSSYEQYF. CDR3 nucleotide sequence: TGCAGCGTTGGAGGGCGATCGAGCTACGAGCAGTACTTC.

In DNA form, the CDR3 reads TGTGCCAGCAGCTCGTACCCCCGGGGGGGAGGCTATGGCTACACCTTC. This codes for CASSSYPRGGGYGYTF. The chain combines TRBV7-9 with TRBJ1-2; TRBD1 might be the D (5 bases). Germline-derived CDR1 and CDR2 are SEHNR and FQNEAQ (reference sequence). The CDR3 runs to 16 residues. Trimming took off 4 bases at V and 4 bases at J, with 19 bases between the two ends.

The chain has TRBV27 and TRBJ2-6, with D possibly being TRBD2 (6 bases). V lost 3 bases, J lost 2 bases, and 11 bases lay in between. The CDR3 runs 16 residues. CDR1 is MNHEY, CDR2 SMNVEV, per germline (reference sequence). The DNA of the CDR3 is TGTGCCAGCAGTTTCTTCGGGGGTACTGGGGCCAACGTCCTGACTTTC. Its translation is CASSFFGGTGANVLTF.